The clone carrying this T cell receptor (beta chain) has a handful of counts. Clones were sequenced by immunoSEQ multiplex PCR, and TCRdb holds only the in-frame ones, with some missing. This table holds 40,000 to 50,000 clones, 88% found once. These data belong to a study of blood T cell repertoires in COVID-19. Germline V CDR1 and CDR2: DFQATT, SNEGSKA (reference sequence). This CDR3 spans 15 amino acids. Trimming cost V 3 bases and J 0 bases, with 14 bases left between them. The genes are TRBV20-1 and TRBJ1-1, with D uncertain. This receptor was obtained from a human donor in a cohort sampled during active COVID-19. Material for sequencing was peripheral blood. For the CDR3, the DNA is TGCAGTGCTAGTAAGGCGGAAACCATGAACACTGAAGCTTTCTTT. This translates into CSASKAETMNTEAFF.